The clone carrying this T cell receptor (beta chain) rates as medium-sized. TCRdb fed the PCR reads into MiXCR, producing one record per CDR3 protein. The data contain roughly 10,000 distinct CDR3 sequences, 22% of them singletons. This record belongs to a study of immune characterization of retroperitoneal liposarcoma. The CDR3 is 11 residues long. The germline V and J ends were trimmed by 4 bases and 2 bases, with 3 bases remaining between them. The rearrangement uses TRBV12-3 or TRBV12-4 and TRBJ2-7, with D uncertain. Specimen: blood. The clonotype originates from a female donor with retroperitoneal liposarcoma. This CDR3 reads CASSSAYEQYF. The CDR3 nucleotides are TGTGCCAGCAGTTCGGCCTACGAGCAGTACTTC.